A single TCR beta chain is shown here with its context. Its antigen is as yet unknown. This sample stems from a study of CXCR3-negative and CXCR3-positive naive CD8 T cells. Across the whole study: For each library, about 1.5 +/- 0.3 million TRB reads were obtained, about 135 million in total.

Every subset of CD8+ T cells was sorted in triplicate at under 350,000 cells each. Findings and caveats of the study: Memory CD8+ cells showed much lower diversity, while both naive subsets displayed comparably high diversity. CD5 surface expression was similar among naive subsets, and TCR strength was estimated by inference from TRB CDR3 properties.

cDNA libraries for TRB were generated by 5' RACE incorporating UMI labels. TCRdb derives one entry per CDR3 protein from the 5' RACE reads, leaving out DNA. Recorded for this sample: under 65,000 distinct CDR3 sequences. Germline lookup yields CDR1 SGHAT and CDR2 FQNNGV. The CDR3 length is 16 residues. This chain connects TRBV11-2 to TRBJ2-7; TCRdb's D call, TRBD2, is unchecked because there is no DNA. The source of this sequence is a human donor in good health. Some clones in this sample may be carry-over from other donors' samples. The specimen sequenced was memory CD8+ T cells from blood. CDR3 in amino acids: CASSKGLARPLDEQYF.